This T cell receptor (beta chain) came from a study of blood T cells in healthy people across ages. Study-level points and caveats: In long-lived donors, naive CD4+ cell counts and diversity exceeded those of aged donors. TCR beta diversity per million T cells fell roughly linearly with age.

The CDR3 has 12 amino acids. Germline CDR1 reads SGHVT; CDR2 reads SQSDAQ. V lost 2 bases and J lost 13, with 14 bases in between. Through a sample-barcoded 5' primer and a J-beta primer mix, a second PCR was run for about 7 to 12 cycles. One entry per CDR3 protein, called by TCRdb with MiXCR from the 5' RACE reads. This table has more than 900,000 distinct CDR3 sequences, under 30% appearing once. This clonotype occurred once. Antigen unknown. These data are also associated with another study on T cells of mothers and their children. That source notes: Reverse transcription into cDNA received all extracted RNA, at approximately 1.5 ug per 15 ul.

This sequence joins TRBV7-4 and TRBJ2-5, with D hard to call. The TCR originated in a girl between 2 and 10 years old in good health. The sample was blood. The CDR3 loop reads CASSLLARLRYF. CDR3 in DNA: TGTGCCAGCAGCTTACTGGCGCGGTTGAGGTACTTC.